The present TCR beta chain was sequenced within a study of blood T cell repertoires in COVID-19 (TCRdb year 2020). Context from the whole study: The collaborator samples originated in the United States, Italy and Spain and spanned the acute and convalescent phases of COVID-19. The prospective study material was composed of cDNA or gDNA derived from T cells, B-cell-depleted T cells, or PBMCs. Subjects who had been exposed to COVID-19, were actively infected with it, or had recovered from it provided the deeply sampled blood TCRbeta repertoires that made up the dataset. The repertoires were released in a freely available public database meant as a resource for research on the immune response to SARS-CoV-2. Samples were obtained from the ongoing ImmuneRACE study (first 160 participants) and from about 1,300 subjects provided by 6 global collaborators. A de-identified subject ID, COVID-19 status, age in years and sex were almost always included in the sample metadata. HLA class I and class II types, where available, came from metadata supplied by the sample provider rather than from assay-based typing. Overall study outcomes, separate from this receptor: The quantity of clinical and demographic metadata differed by source and by participant and was supplied without curation.

TCRbeta CDR3 regions were amplified from genomic DNA by means of the immunoSEQ Assay, a bias-controlled multiplex PCR. As for how the authors treated the data: The number of nucleated cells in each sample was estimated from the amplification of reference gene primers within the assay. To quantify the absolute abundance of each unique TCRbeta CDR3 rearrangement, sequence reads were collapsed and filtered. For each sample, productive Simpson clonality was calculated by taking the square root of Simpson's diversity index across productive rearrangements. Imported from immuneACCESS, the table was reduced by TCRdb to in-frame sequences with V and J called. These copies leave out some clones; in studies compared against another copy, an unresolved V gene accounts for under half, and the cause of the remainder is not known. That table gives V, J and clone size, and the DNA gave D and trimming. This sample has some 400,000 clones in its table, and over 75% of those were observed once. Roughly 10% of the sample lies in the top ten.

In the case of this clone: Its antigen is unknown. Base-call qualities are not available, and no considerably larger clone is one nucleotide away.

V was cut back by 6 bases and J by 2 bases, leaving a gap of 18 bases between them. CDR1 and CDR2 were assigned from the germline V gene (reference sequence) as LGHDT and YNNKEL. The CDR3 has 16 amino acids, counting the end cysteine and phenylalanine. The retained sequence is limited to the CDR3, 48 bases, with the frame set at the first base. At one collaborating source in Seattle, patients were enrolled during active infection and were followed longitudinally through the course of disease. Whole blood was collected in K2EDTA tubes by collaborating institutions according to the institutions' own protocols. For TCRbeta analysis, collaborators shipped samples as frozen whole blood, isolated PBMCs, or DNA extracted from either of those sample types.

This chain is built from TRBV3-1 (or the pseudogene TRBV3-2) and TRBJ2-3; matching of 6 bases hints at TRBD2 as the D gene. Sequencing input: peripheral blood. This TCR was sampled from a woman aged 30 to 39 with COVID-19, enrolled during active disease. The DNA reads TGTGCCAGCAGTTACACTCAGACTAGTTACACAGATACGCAGTATTTT. It translates as CASSYTQTSYTDTQYF.